Below, one TCR beta chain is given with its context. Its antigen remains unknown. As defined, naive CD8 cells were CD45RO-negative and positively selected for CCR7, with terminally differentiated effector memory CD45RA+ cells excluded. This entry is derived from a study of shared clonotypes between healthy human individuals. The study's findings and limits: Tissue TCR repertoires likely differ from these blood-only repertoires.

Generated by immunoSEQ multiplex PCR, the TCRdb table keeps only in-frame clones and is missing some. The table shows over 800,000 clones, with around 93% occurring only once. This clonotype was obtained from a man aged 25 to 45 in good health. The sequenced sample was naive CD8+ T cells sorted from blood.

The CDR3 loop reads CASSWTSLNEQFF. DNA of the CDR3: TGTGCCAGCAGCTGGACTAGTCTCAATGAGCAGTTCTTC. The V call is TRBV11-2, the J call TRBJ2-1; TRBD2 matches 7 bases. Germline trimming cut 4 bases from V and 6 bases from J; bases unmatched to any gene: 3. There are 13 residues in the CDR3. Germline lookup yields CDR1 SGHAT and CDR2 FQNNGV.